The next 12 T cell receptor beta chains were all read from a single sample in a study of T cell repertoires in cytomegalovirus infection. TCRdb used MiXCR to reprocess the reads, holding one entry per CDR3 protein. The sample holds approximately 630,000 distinct CDR3 sequences, 24% seen once. Sequenced: CD8+ T cells from PBMCs. These receptors were collected from a human donor in good health (CMV status not recorded). Some clones in this sample may be carry-over from other donors' samples.

The sample holds many counts of this clonotype. The V and J genes are TRBV7-8 and TRBJ2-1, with D unresolved. CDR1 SGHVS and CDR2 FQNEAQ come from the germline V gene. V was cut by 5 bases and J by 3 bases, with 5 bases left in between. This CDR3 contains 12 residues. DNA of the CDR3: TGTGCCAGCAGCGTCAGCTACAATGAGCAGTTCTTC. It is translated as CASSVSYNEQFF.

The gene calls are TRBV4-1 and TRBJ2-3, with 7 bases aligning to TRBD2. This CDR3 is built from 15 residues. Germline CDR1 and CDR2: MGHRA and YSYEKL. Unmatched junction bases numbered 8, after V lost 7 bases and J lost 1 base. The CDR3 loop is CASTLRSGGTDTQYF. The CDR3 nucleotides are TGCGCCAGCACCCTGAGGAGCGGGGGCACAGATACGCAGTATTTT.

This chain joins TRBV29-1 and TRBJ2-7; D gene unclear. This CDR3 comprises 11 residues. Germline V gene data show CDR1 as SQVTM and CDR2 as ANQGSEA. V lost 7 bases, J lost 0 bases, and 7 bases lay in between. DNA of the CDR3: TGCAGCGGGCGGAGCTCCTACGAGCAGTACTTC. Translating gives CSGRSSYEQYF.

This clonotype occurred a few times. The rearrangement links TRBV7-7 to TRBJ1-4; tentatively, D is TRBD1 (6 bases). This CDR3 is built from 13 residues. The germline gives CDR1 SSHAT, CDR2 FNYEAQ (reference sequence). The DNA for the CDR3 is TGTGTGCCAGTTACAGGGCTCGGTGAAAAACTGTTTTTT. Amino acids: CVPVTGLGEKLFF. The whole variable domain, filled in from reference TRBV7-7 and TRBJ1-4, reads GAGVSQSPRYKVTKRGQDVTLRCDPISSHATLYWYQQALGQGPEFLTYFNYEAQPDKSGLPSDRFSAERPEGSISTLTIQRTEQRDSAMYRCVPVTGLGEKLFFGSGTQLSVL.

The sample holds a few counts of this clonotype. CDR3 protein: CASSDQGRTGELFF. In nucleotides, the CDR3 is TGTGCCAGCAGTGACCAGGGACGCACCGGGGAGCTGTTTTTT. The rearrangement uses TRBV6-2 or TRBV6-3 and TRBJ2-2; possibly TRBD1 or TRBD2 for D (5 bases each). Germline V gives CDR1 MNHEY, CDR2 SVGEGT. The CDR3 totals 14 residues. V was cut by 5 bases and J by 4 bases, with 11 bases left in between.

This clonotype was seen many times. The chain uses TRBV11-2 and TRBJ2-7; 8 nucleotides match TRBD1. The CDR3 length is 13 residues. CDR1 is SGHAT and CDR2 is FQNNGV in the germline V gene. The J segment lost 6 bases and the V segment lost 6 bases, leaving 7 bases of the junction unmatched. CDR3 loop: CASSRTGSVEQYF. In DNA form, the CDR3 reads TGTGCCAGCAGTCGGACAGGGTCCGTCGAGCAGTACTTC.

This clonotype was recorded a few times. The CDR3 reads CASSVPGDSNTGELFF. CDR3 nucleotides: TGTGCCAGCAGTGTCCCGGGGGACTCAAACACCGGGGAGCTGTTTTTT. The rearrangement links TRBV6-1 to TRBJ2-2; a weak D match, TRBD2 (6 bases). V was trimmed by 4 bases and J by 2 bases, leaving 14 bases between them. CDR3 length equals 16 residues. The germline CDR1 and CDR2 sequences are MNHNS and SASEGT.

This chain connects TRBV7-9 to TRBJ2-7; either TRBD1 or TRBD2 may supply D (5 bases each). The CDR3 is 16 amino acids. Germline V CDR1 and CDR2: SEHNR, FQNEAQ (reference sequence). The V and J ends lost 2 bases and 3 bases respectively, with 17 bases between them. CDR3 in amino acids: CASSLTFGAEYYEQYF. CDR3 coding DNA: TGTGCCAGCAGCTTAACATTCGGGGCTGAGTACTACGAGCAGTACTTC.

This clonotype was observed a few times. The rearrangement joins TRBV10-3 to TRBJ1-1; 8 nucleotides agree with TRBD1. V lost 4 bases and J lost 1; bases outside the gene matches: 5. This CDR3 comprises 15 residues. Germline CDR1 ENHRY, CDR2 SYGVKD. Here the CDR3 DNA reads TGTGCCATCAGTGGTTCTGGACAGGGGAACACTGAAGCTTTCTTT. Protein product: CAISGSGQGNTEAFF.

V is TRBV2 and J is TRBJ2-2; 8 nucleotides align to TRBD1. After removal of 5 bases from V and 6 bases from J, the junction contained 5 bases not matched to a gene. The CDR3 totals 14 residues. CDR1 SNHLY and CDR2 FYNNEI come from the germline V gene. The CDR3 sequence is CASSWTGWAGELFF. The CDR3 region has the DNA TGTGCCAGCAGTTGGACAGGGTGGGCCGGGGAGCTGTTTTTT.

In this sample, this clonotype turned up many times. This chain connects TRBV7-2 to TRBJ1-2; TRBD1 is a possible D gene (5 bases). Germline V lookup: CDR1 SGHTA, CDR2 FQGNSA. The CDR3 consists of 14 residues. V lost 3 bases and J lost 3, with 11 bases in between. The DNA of the CDR3 is TGTGCCAGCAGCTTCCCGGGGGAAGACTATGGCTACACCTTC. Translating gives CASSFPGEDYGYTF.

The chain links TRBV14 to TRBJ1-3, with 7 bases fitting TRBD1. The junction had 4 bases not matched to a gene; V was cut back by 2 bases and J by 0 bases. The CDR3 spans 16 residues. The germline V gene encodes CDR1 SGHDN and CDR2 FVKESK. The CDR3 is CASSQLGTASGNTIYF. CDR3 nucleotides: TGTGCCAGCAGCCAACTGGGGACAGCCTCTGGAAACACCATATATTTT.